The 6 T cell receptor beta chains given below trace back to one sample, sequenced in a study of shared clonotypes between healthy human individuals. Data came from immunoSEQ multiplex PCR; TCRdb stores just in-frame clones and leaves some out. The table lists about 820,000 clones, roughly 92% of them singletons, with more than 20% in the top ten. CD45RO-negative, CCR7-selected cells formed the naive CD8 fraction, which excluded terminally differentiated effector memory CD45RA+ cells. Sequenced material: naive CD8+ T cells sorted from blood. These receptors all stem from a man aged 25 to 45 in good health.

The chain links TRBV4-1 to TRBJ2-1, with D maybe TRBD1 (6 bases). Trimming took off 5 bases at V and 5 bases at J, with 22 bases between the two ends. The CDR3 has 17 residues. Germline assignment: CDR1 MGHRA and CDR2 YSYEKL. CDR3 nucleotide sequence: TGCGCCAGCAGCTTGTTGCCGGGCCCCGAGGGGGACAATGAGCAGTTCTTC. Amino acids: CASSLLPGPEGDNEQFF.

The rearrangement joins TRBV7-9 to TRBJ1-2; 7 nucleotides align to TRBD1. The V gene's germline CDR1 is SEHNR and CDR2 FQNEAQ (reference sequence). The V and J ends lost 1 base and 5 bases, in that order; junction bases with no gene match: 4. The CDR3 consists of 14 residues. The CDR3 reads CASSLEGARYGYTF. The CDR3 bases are TGTGCCAGCAGCTTAGAGGGGGCTCGATATGGCTACACCTTC.

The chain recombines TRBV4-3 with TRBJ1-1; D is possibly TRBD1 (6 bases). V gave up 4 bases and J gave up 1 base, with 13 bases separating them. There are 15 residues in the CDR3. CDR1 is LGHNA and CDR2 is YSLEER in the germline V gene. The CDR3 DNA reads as TGCGCCAGCAGCCTCGCCAGGGGTCCGAACACTGAAGCTTTCTTT. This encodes CASSLARGPNTEAFF.

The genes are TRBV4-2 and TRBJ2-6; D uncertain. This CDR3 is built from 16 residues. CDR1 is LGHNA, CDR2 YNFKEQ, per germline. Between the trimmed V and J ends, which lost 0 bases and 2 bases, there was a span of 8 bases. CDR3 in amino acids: CASSQEGFAGANVLTF. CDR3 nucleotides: TGTGCCAGCAGCCAAGAGGGGTTTGCTGGGGCCAACGTCCTGACTTTC.

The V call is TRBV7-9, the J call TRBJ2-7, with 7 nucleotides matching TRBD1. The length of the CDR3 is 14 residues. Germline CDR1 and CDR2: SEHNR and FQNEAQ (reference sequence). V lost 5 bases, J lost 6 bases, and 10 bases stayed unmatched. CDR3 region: CASSLETGSGEQYF. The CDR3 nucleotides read TGTGCCAGCAGCCTAGAGACAGGGAGCGGCGAGCAGTACTTC.

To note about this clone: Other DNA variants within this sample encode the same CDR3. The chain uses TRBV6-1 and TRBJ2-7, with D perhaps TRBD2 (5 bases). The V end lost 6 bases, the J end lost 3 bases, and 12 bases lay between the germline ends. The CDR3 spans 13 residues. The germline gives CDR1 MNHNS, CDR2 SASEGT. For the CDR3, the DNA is TGTGCCAGCAGCCCAAGAGGGCTCTACGAGCAGTACTTC. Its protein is CASSPRGLYEQYF.